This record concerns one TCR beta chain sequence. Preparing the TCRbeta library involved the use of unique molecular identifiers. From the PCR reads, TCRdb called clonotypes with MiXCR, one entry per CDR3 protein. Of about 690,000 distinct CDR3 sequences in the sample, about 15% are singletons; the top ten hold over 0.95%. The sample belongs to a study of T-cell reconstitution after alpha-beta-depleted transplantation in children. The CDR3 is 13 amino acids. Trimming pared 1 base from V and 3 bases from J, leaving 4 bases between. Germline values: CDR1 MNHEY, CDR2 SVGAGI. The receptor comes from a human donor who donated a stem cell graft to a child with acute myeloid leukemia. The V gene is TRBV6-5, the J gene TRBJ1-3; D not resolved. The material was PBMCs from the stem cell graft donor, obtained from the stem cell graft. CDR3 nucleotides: TGTGCCAGCAGTTACTTCGGTGGAAACACCATATATTTT. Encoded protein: CASSYFGGNTIYF.